This T cell receptor (beta chain) stems from a study of cytomegalovirus exposure and HLA in healthy donors. Trimming removed 5 bases at V and 1 base at J, with 20 bases between. The germline gives CDR1 SGHRS, CDR2 YFSETQ. This CDR3 comprises 17 residues. General observations from the study: Earlier analysis yielded a pattern in which most TCR beta V segments were productive about 90% or about 30% of the time. For most subjects, TCR beta sequences were reported to predict HLA-A and HLA-B alleles with accuracy.

A note on this clone: The antigen remains undetermined.

Both 60 Vbeta primers and 13 Jbeta primers went into the PCR. Sequenced by immunoSEQ multiplex PCR; TCRdb stores in-frame clones only, minus some. The sample lists some 120,000 clones, roughly 83% occurring once. The chain combines TRBV5-1 with TRBJ2-3; TRBD2 might be the D (6 bases). The TCR comes from a man aged 25 to 40 in good health and CMV-seropositive. Sequenced sample: PBMCs. The CDR3 here is CASSYGLVRGGTDTQYF. For the CDR3, the DNA is TGCGCCAGCAGTTATGGTTTGGTGCGGGGTGGCACAGATACGCAGTATTTT.